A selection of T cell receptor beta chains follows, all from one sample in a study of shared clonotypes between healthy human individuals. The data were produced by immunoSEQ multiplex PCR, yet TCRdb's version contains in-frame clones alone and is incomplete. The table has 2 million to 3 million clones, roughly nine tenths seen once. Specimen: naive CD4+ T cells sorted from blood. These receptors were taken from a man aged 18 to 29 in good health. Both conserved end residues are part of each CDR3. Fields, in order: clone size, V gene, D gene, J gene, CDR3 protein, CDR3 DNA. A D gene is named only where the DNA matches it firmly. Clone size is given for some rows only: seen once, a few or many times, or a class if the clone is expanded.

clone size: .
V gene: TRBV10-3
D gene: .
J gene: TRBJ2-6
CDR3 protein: CAMRDSGANVLTF
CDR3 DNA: TGTGCCATGCGGGACTCTGGGGCCAACGTCCTGACTTTC

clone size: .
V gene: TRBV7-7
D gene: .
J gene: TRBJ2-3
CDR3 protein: CASSLILGDTQYF
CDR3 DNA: TGTGCTAGCAGCTTAATTTTGGGGGATACGCAGTATTTT

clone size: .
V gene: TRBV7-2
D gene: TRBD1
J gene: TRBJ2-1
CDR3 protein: CASSLGEDRGRRDEQFF
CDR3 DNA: TGTGCCAGCAGCTTAGGAGAGGACAGGGGGCGTAGGGATGAGCAGTTCTTC

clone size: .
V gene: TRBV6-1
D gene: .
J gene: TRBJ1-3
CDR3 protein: CASSEVGGSGNTIYF
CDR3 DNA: TGTGCCAGCAGTGAAGTTGGGGGTTCTGGAAACACCATATATTTT

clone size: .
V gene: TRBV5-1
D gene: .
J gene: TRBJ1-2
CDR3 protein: CASSRASGDYYGYTF
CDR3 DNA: TGCGCCAGCAGCCGCGCCTCGGGGGACTACTATGGCTACACCTTC

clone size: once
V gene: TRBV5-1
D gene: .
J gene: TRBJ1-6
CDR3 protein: CASSFSGDNSPLHF
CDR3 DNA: TGCGCCAGCAGCTTCTCGGGAGATAATTCACCCCTCCACTTT

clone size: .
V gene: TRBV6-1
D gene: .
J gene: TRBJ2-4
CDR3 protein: CASSDPRDSRVDENIQYF
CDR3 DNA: TGTGCCAGCAGTGACCCGCGGGACAGCAGGGTCGACGAAAACATTCAGTACTTC

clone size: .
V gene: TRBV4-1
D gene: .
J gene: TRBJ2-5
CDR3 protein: CASSQDRDTNQETQYF
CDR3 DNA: TGCGCCAGCAGCCAAGATCGTGACACCAACCAAGAGACCCAGTACTTC

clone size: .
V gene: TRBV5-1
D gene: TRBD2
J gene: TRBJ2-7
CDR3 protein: CASSLEILAGPYEQYF
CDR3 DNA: TGCGCCAGCAGCTTGGAGATCTTAGCGGGACCCTACGAGCAGTACTTC

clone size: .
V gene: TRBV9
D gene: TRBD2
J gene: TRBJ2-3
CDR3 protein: CASSLAGGDPDTQYF
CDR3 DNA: TGTGCCAGCAGCTTAGCGGGAGGGGACCCAGATACGCAGTATTTT

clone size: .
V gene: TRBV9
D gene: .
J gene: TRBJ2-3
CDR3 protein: CASSVSLPGTDTQYF
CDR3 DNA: TGTGCCAGCAGCGTATCCCTACCAGGCACAGATACGCAGTATTTT

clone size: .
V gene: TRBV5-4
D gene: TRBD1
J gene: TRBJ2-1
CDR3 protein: CASSFGQDFYNEQFF
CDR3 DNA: TGTGCCAGCAGCTTCGGACAGGACTTCTACAATGAGCAGTTCTTC

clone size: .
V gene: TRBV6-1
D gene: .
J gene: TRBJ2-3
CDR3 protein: CASSEDPPPSTDTQYF
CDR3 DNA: TGTGCCAGCAGTGAAGATCCTCCCCCAAGCACAGATACGCAGTATTTT

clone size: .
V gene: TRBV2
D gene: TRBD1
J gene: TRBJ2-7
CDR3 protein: CASSSGTGGTYEQYF
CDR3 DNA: TGTGCCAGCAGTTCCGGGACAGGGGGCACCTACGAGCAGTACTTC

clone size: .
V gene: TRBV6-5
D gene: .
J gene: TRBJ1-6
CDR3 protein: CASSYTFGNSPLHF
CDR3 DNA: TGTGCCAGCAGTTACACATTTGGTAATTCACCCCTCCACTTT

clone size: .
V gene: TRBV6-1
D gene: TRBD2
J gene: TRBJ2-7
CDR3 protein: CAARLAGGYEQYF
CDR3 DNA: TGTGCCGCTCGATTAGCGGGAGGCTACGAGCAGTACTTC

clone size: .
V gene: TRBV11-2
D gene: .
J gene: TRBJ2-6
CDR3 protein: CASNPQRFSSGANVLTF
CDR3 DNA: TGTGCCAGCAACCCCCAGCGTTTTAGCTCTGGGGCCAACGTCCTGACTTTC

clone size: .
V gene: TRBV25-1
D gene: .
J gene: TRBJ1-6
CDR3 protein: CASSVSGYNSPLHF
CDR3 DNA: TGTGCCAGCAGTGTCTCAGGGTATAATTCACCCCTCCACTTT

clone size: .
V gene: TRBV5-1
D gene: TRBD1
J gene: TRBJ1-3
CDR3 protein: CASSLAPGGVGNTIYF
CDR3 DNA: TGCGCCAGCAGCTTGGCTCCAGGGGGCGTTGGAAACACCATATATTTT

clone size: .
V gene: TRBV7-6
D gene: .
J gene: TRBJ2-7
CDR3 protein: CASLRGLRRREQYF
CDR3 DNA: TGTGCCAGCCTAAGAGGGTTGAGGAGACGCGAGCAGTACTTC

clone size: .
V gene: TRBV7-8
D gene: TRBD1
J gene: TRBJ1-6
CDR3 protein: CASSVRRMTGDRRGSPLHF
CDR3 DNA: TGTGCCAGCAGCGTAAGAAGAATGACAGGGGATAGAAGGGGCTCACCCCTCCACTTT

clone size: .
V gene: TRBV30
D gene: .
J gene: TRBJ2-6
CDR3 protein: CAWSVMRQVPGANVLTF
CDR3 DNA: TGTGCCTGGAGTGTAATGCGGCAAGTCCCTGGGGCCAACGTCCTGACTTTC

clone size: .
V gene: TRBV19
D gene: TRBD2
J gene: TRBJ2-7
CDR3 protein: CASSIASGSYEQYF
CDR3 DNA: TGTGCCAGTAGTATAGCTAGCGGTTCCTACGAGCAGTACTTC

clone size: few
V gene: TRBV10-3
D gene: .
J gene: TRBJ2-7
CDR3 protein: CAIMASYEQYF
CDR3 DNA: TGTGCCATCATGGCCTCCTACGAGCAGTACTTC

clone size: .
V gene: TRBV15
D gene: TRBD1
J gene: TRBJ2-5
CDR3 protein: CATSRQFDRGSSETQYF
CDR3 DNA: TGTGCCACCAGCAGACAATTCGACAGGGGTAGCTCGGAGACCCAGTACTTC

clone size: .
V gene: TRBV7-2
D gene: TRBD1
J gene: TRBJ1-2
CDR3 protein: CASSLVGLTGGGYGYTF
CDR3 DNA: TGTGCCAGCAGCTTAGTTGGCCTCACAGGGGGCGGCTATGGCTACACCTTC

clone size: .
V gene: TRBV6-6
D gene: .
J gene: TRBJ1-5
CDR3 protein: CASSPEANQPQHF
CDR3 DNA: TGTGCCAGCAGTCCAGAGGCAAATCAGCCCCAGCATTTT

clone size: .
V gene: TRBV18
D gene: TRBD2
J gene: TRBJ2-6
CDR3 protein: CASSPIETSGRASGANVLTF
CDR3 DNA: TGTGCCAGCTCACCAATCGAGACTAGCGGGAGGGCCTCTGGGGCCAACGTCCTGACTTTC

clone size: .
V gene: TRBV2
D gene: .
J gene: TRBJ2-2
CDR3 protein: CASRMDSYTGELFF
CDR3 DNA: TGTGCCAGCAGGATGGACAGCTACACCGGGGAGCTGTTTTTT

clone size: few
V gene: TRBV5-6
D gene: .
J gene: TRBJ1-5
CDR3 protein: CASSFTGNQPQHF
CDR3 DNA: TGTGCCAGCAGCTTTACCGGGAATCAGCCCCAGCATTTT

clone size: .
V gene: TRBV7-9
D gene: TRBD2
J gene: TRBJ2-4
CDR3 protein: CASSTAGGDIQYF
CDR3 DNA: TGTGCCAGCAGCACAGCGGGAGGGGACATTCAGTACTTC

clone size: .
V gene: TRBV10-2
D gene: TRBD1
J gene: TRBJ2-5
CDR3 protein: CAKLRGQQETQYF
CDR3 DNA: TGCGCCAAGCTACGGGGACAGCAAGAGACCCAGTACTTC

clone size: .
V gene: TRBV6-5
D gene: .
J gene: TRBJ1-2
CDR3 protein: CASSPPGSYYGYTF
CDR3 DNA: TGTGCCAGCAGTCCCCCGGGCAGCTACTATGGCTACACCTTC

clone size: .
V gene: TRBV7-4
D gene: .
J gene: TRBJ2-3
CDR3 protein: CASSLNSTSTDTQYF
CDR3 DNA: TGTGCCAGCAGCTTAAACAGTACGTCCACAGATACGCAGTATTTT

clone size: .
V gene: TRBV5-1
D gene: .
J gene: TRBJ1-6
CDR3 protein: CASSQTGSTYNSPLHF
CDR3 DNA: TGCGCCAGCAGCCAAACAGGGAGTACCTATAATTCACCCCTCCACTTT

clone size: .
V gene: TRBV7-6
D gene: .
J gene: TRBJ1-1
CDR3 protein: CASSRGNRGNTEAFF
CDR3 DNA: TGTGCCAGCAGCCGAGGCAACCGAGGGAACACTGAAGCTTTCTTT

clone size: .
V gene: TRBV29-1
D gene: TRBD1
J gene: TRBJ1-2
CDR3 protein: CSVSADRVNYGYTF
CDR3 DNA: TGCAGCGTTTCGGCTGACAGGGTAAACTATGGCTACACCTTC

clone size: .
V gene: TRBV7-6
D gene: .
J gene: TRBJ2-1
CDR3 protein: CASSQRVYNEQFF
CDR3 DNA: TGTGCCAGCAGCCAGCGGGTCTACAATGAGCAGTTCTTC

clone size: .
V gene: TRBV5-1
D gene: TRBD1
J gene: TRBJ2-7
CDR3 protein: CASSSPGQGADEQYF
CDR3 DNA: TGCGCCAGCAGCTCCCCGGGGCAGGGGGCCGACGAGCAGTACTTC

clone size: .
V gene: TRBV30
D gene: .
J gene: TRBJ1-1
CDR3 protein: CAWSVRWGANTEAFF
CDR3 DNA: TGTGCCTGGAGTGTAAGGTGGGGAGCGAACACTGAAGCTTTCTTT

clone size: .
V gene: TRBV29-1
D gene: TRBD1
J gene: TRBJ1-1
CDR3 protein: CSVEYDRVNTEAFF
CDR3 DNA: TGCAGCGTTGAATACGACAGGGTGAACACTGAAGCTTTCTTT

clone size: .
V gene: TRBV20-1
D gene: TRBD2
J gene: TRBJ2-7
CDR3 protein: CSGAGGREQYF
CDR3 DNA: TGCAGTGGAGCGGGAGGGCGGGAGCAGTACTTC

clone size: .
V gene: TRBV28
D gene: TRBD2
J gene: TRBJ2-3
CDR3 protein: CASSLGLAGEFTDTQYF
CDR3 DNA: TGTGCCAGCAGTTTAGGGCTAGCGGGGGAGTTCACAGATACGCAGTATTTT

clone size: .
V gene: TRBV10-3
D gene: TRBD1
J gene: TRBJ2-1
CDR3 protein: CAISDLGQNYNEQFF
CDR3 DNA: TGTGCCATCAGTGACTTGGGACAGAACTACAATGAGCAGTTCTTC